This entry concerns a single TCR beta chain. Its antigen remains unknown. Each TCR beta cDNA library carried unique molecular identifiers. Each CDR3 protein gets one entry after TCRdb re-called the PCR reads with MiXCR. The sample comprises 600,000 to 700,000 distinct CDR3 sequences, 55% to 60% of which are singletons, and about 11% rests with the top ten. This specimen comes from a study of post-analysis software for immune sequencing data. Points from the study as a whole: Patients had higher frequencies than controls of a handful of TRBV segments, including TRBV5-6, TRBV5-1 and TRBV20-1. Multiple sclerosis was associated with a significant reduction in normalized Chao1 diversity relative to controls.

This CDR3 has 13 residues. V was pared by 7 bases and J by 0 bases, with 7 bases between. From germline, CDR1 is LNHDA and CDR2 SQIVND (reference sequence). This receptor was identified in a girl aged 2-10 years with multiple sclerosis. What was sequenced was blood. The gene calls are TRBV19 and TRBJ1-5; D gene ambiguous. The CDR3 protein is CASKGDSNQPQHF. As DNA, the CDR3 is TGTGCCAGTAAGGGAGATAGCAATCAGCCCCAGCATTTT. The full variable domain, rest sourced from reference TRBV19 and TRBJ1-5, is DGGITQSPKYLFRKEGQNVTLSCEQNLNHDAMYWYRQDPGQGLRLIYYSQIVNDFQKGDIAEGYSVSREKKESFPLTVTSAQKNPTAFYLCASKGDSNQPQHFGDGTRLSIL.